Listed here are 3 T cell receptor beta chains from one sample, sequenced in a study of glioma-infiltrating T cells. The iRepertoire nested amplicon-rescue multiplex PCR amplified TCR alpha and beta CDR3s from RNA. TCRdb passed the multiplex PCR reads through MiXCR, listing each CDR3 protein once. Of 150,000 or so distinct CDR3 sequences listed, 35% to 50% were seen once; the top ten hold more than 15%. The sequencing sample was made of glioma tissue, nonneoplastic brain tissue, or PBMCs (not recorded which). These receptors originate from a human donor with low-grade glioma or glioblastoma, undergoing nonglioma brain surgery, or in good health (not recorded which).

This chain links TRBV29-1 with TRBJ2-1, with 12 bases fitting TRBD2. The CDR3 covers 15 residues. Germline assignment: CDR1 SQVTM and CDR2 ANQGSEA. J gave up 6 bases and V 1 base, and 4 bases lay outside the gene matches. The chain's CDR3 is CSVEGLAGVGNEQFF. CDR3 DNA sequence: TGCAGCGTTGAAGGACTAGCGGGAGTAGGCAATGAGCAGTTCTTC.

The V gene is TRBV28, the J gene TRBJ2-2; perhaps TRBD1 as D (6 bases). With 5 bases removed from V and 1 base from J, the gap between germline ends came to 8 bases. This CDR3 is 14 amino acids long. Germline CDR1 MDHEN, CDR2 SYDVKM. In DNA form, the CDR3 reads TGTGCCAGCAGTCCGGGACAGAACACCGGGGAGCTGTTTTTT. It yields the protein CASSPGQNTGELFF.

This clonotype was seen a handful of times. This chain joins TRBV27 and TRBJ2-3; TRBD1 is a possible D gene (6 bases). Germline V lookup: CDR1 MNHEY, CDR2 SMNVEV (reference sequence). Trimming took 5 bases from V and 0 from J, leaving 15 bases between them. This CDR3 region has 16 residues. CDR3 bases: TGTGCCAGCAGTCCCTGGGACATTCCTAGCACAGATACGCAGTATTTT. Protein product: CASSPWDIPSTDTQYF.